What follows are 21 T cell receptor beta chains derived from one specimen sequenced in a study of T cell clonality in common variable immunodeficiency. Libraries were prepared by immunoSEQ multiplex PCR; TCRdb keeps only in-frame clonotypes and omits some of them. The repertoire consists of roughly 40,000 clones, none detected only once. Sequenced material: peripheral blood mononuclear cells. The receptors shown here come from a person between 18 and 75 years old in good health.

As regards this clone: The observed sequence ends 3 residues before the CDR3 terminus, with the missing tail filled in from the germline J gene. V and J are TRBV5-1 and TRBJ2-7, with 8 bases that match TRBD2. Germline values: CDR1 SGHRS, CDR2 YFSETQ. The V and J ends lost 0 bases and 1 base, in that order; junction bases with no gene match: 3. CDR3 length equals 15 residues. CDR3 sequence: CASSLGLAGSYEQYF. CDR3 DNA (partial): TGCGCCAGCAGCTTGGGTCTAGCGGGTTCCTACGAG.

This clone was seen many times. The CDR3 end falls 3 residues outside the read, so it is completed with the germline J gene. The genes are TRBV19 and TRBJ2-2; tentatively, D is TRBD1 (5 bases). CDR1 is LNHDA, CDR2 SQIVND, per germline (reference sequence). Between the trimmed V and J ends, which lost 7 bases and 3 bases, there was a span of 12 bases. The CDR3 has 14 residues. CDR3 region: CASKDSRDTGELFF. CDR3 bases read: TGTGCCAGTAAAGATAGCAGGGACACCGGGGAG. Together with reference TRBV19 and TRBJ2-2, the CDR3 gives the full variable domain: DGGITQSPKYLFRKEGQNVTLSCEQNLNHDAMYWYRQDPGQGLRLIYYSQIVNDFQKGDIAEGYSVSREKKESFPLTVTSAQKNPTAFYLCASKDSRDTGELFFGEGSRLTVL.

The table lists this clone with many counts. The CDR3 end is not reached by the read, which stops 3 residues before it; the germline J gene fills it in. V usage is TRBV5-1 and J usage is TRBJ1-6; D ambiguous. V lost 1 base and J lost 4, with 9 bases in between. CDR3 length: 15 residues. Germline-derived CDR1 and CDR2 are SGHRS and YFSETQ. The sequenced part of the CDR3 DNA is TGCGCCAGCAGCTTGAACACAAAATATAATTCACCC. This codes for CASSLNTKYNSP. The full CDR3 protein reads CASSLNTKYNSPLHF.

This clone appeared many times. The CDR3 goes on 3 residues after the read ends, and that part is filled in from the germline J gene. The rearrangement joins TRBV7-8 to TRBJ2-7, with D unclear. This CDR3 spans 12 amino acids. V lost 1 base and J lost 6, with 7 bases in between. Germline-derived CDR1 and CDR2 are SGHVS and FQNEAQ. CDR3 sequence reads: CASSLELAEQYF. The sequenced CDR3 bases are TGTGCCAGCAGCTTAGAATTGGCCGAG.

This clone was observed at least ten times. Sequencing ends 3 residues short of the CDR3 end; the germline J gene provides the rest. This sequence joins TRBV6-1 and TRBJ2-7; TRBD2 matches at 8 bases. Germline CDR1 MNHNS, CDR2 SASEGT. The CDR3 spans 17 residues. The V gene end was trimmed by 0 bases and the J gene end by 2 bases; junction bases not matched to a gene: 9. The sequenced CDR3 bases are TGTGCCAGCAGTGAAGCAGCAAGTCTAGCGGGTGCCTACGAG. Translated, it gives CASSEAASLAGAYE. The full CDR3 protein reads CASSEAASLAGAYEQYF.

This clone was counted many times. The DNA ends 3 residues before the CDR3 does, and the rest of the CDR3 is filled in from the germline J gene. The chain employs TRBV29-1 and TRBJ2-1; TRBD2 matches at 9 bases. Per the germline V gene, CDR1 is SQVTM and CDR2 is ANQGSEA. V lost 0 bases to trimming and J lost 6 bases; unmatched junction nucleotides: 9. The CDR3 runs 16 residues. Here the CDR3 reads CSVEDLGLAGGNEQFF. CDR3 DNA (partial): TGCAGCGTTGAAGATCTGGGACTAGCAGGGGGCAATGAG.

The sample holds many counts of this clone. Sequencing ends 3 residues short of the CDR3 end; the germline J gene provides the rest. The chain has TRBV23-1 and TRBJ1-1; TRBD1 matches 7 bases. TRBV23-1 qualifies as an ORF whose function is uncertain. This CDR3 has 17 amino acids. CDR3 DNA, as far as it was read: TGCGCCAGCAGTCAACCTCCCGAGGGCAGGGGGTTCCCGGGG. Its protein is CASSQPPEGRGFPG. The whole CDR3 protein is CASSQPPEGRGFPGAFF.

This clone was seen repeatedly, ten times or more. The read is 3 residues too short to cover the CDR3 end, so that end is filled in from the germline J gene. This chain uses TRBV20-1 with TRBJ2-3; weak D call: TRBD2 (5 bases). Germline V lookup: CDR1 DFQATT, CDR2 SNEGSKA (reference sequence). The CDR3 loop spans 14 amino acids. V lost 3 bases to trimming and J lost 8 bases, with 18 bases between them. The CDR3 loop is CSARADSSVVTQYF. The DNA read from the CDR3 is TGCAGTGCTAGGGCGGACTCCTCGGTAGTTACG.

This clone was seen ten or more times. The read falls 3 residues short of the CDR3 end, and the missing part is taken from the germline J gene. The genes are TRBV20-1 and TRBJ2-3; TRBD2 aligns across 13 bases. CDR3 length equals 15 residues. Unmatched junction bases numbered 4, after V lost 5 bases and J lost 2 bases. Germline V CDR1 and CDR2: DFQATT, SNEGSKA (reference sequence). The part of the CDR3 DNA that was read is TGCAGTGCTGGGGGACTAGCGGGGTTCACAGATACG. This translates into CSAGGLAGFTDT. The full CDR3 protein is CSAGGLAGFTDTQYF.

This clone was seen ten or more times. The CDR3 end falls 3 residues outside the read, so it is completed with the germline J gene. This chain links TRBV2 with TRBJ2-5, with TRBD2 as a possible D gene (6 bases). The CDR3 is made up of 12 amino acids. V was shortened by 8 bases and J by 7 bases, with 14 bases between the two germline ends. Germline V gene lookup returns CDR1 SNHLY and CDR2 FYNNEI. CDR3 DNA (partial): TGTGCCAGCGAGACTAGTCTGGGGACC. This codes for CASETSLGT. The whole CDR3 sequence is CASETSLGTQYF.

The table lists this clone with many counts. The read halts 3 residues ahead of the CDR3 end, with the missing end drawn from the germline J gene. The J gene is TRBJ1-4, the V gene TRBV19, with 7 positions matching TRBD1. Germline loops: CDR1 LNHDA, CDR2 SQIVND (reference sequence). Losses at the gene ends were 3 bases for V and 3 bases for J; bases not matched to a gene: 4. This CDR3 has 15 residues. The CDR3: CASSIWGQSNEKLFF. The covered CDR3 bases are TGTGCCAGTAGTATTTGGGGACAGTCTAATGAAAAA.

This clone was found many times. Sequencing ends 3 residues short of the CDR3 end; the germline J gene provides the rest. The chain is built from TRBV5-1 and TRBJ1-1; TRBD1 agrees at 10 bases. The junction had 11 bases not matched to a gene; V was cut back by 0 bases and J by 6 bases. CDR1 is SGHRS, CDR2 YFSETQ, per germline. CDR3 length: 17 residues. The CDR3 reads CASSLGQGALAYAEAFF. Partial CDR3 DNA: TGCGCCAGCAGCTTGGGACAGGGGGCGCTGGCTTATGCTGAA.

This clone was detected many times. The read stops 3 residues short of the end of the CDR3; the missing end is completed from the germline J gene. The chain recombines TRBV18 with TRBJ2-1; weak D call: TRBD2 (9 bases). The CDR3 extends over 17 amino acids. Per the germline V gene, CDR1 is KGHSH and CDR2 is LQKENI. The germline V and J ends were trimmed by 5 bases and 7 bases, with 24 bases remaining between them. CDR3 loop: CASSSLAGAGGYNEQFF. The sequenced part of the CDR3 DNA is TGTGCCAGCTCATCCTTAGCGGGAGCAGGGGGCTATAATGAG.

This clone was seen ten or more times. The read ends 3 residues early relative to the CDR3; the germline J gene fills the gap. V usage is TRBV20-1 and J usage is TRBJ2-7; 9 positions match TRBD2. Trimming took 0 bases from V and 2 from J; bases not matched to a gene: 5. The CDR3 covers 15 residues. The germline V gene encodes CDR1 DFQATT and CDR2 SNEGSKA (reference sequence). CDR3 DNA (partial): TGCAGTGCTAGAGATGGTAGCGGGAGTACCTACGAG. This encodes CSARDGSGSTYE. The entire CDR3 sequence reads CSARDGSGSTYEQYF.

This clone was detected ten times or more. The read stops 3 residues short of the end of the CDR3; the missing end is completed from the germline J gene. This chain uses TRBV18 with TRBJ2-5; D unresolved. V was cut by 6 bases and J by 4 bases, with 6 bases left in between. The CDR3 loop spans 11 amino acids. Germline CDR1 reads KGHSH; CDR2 reads LQKENI. This CDR3 is CASSRVETQYF. Partial CDR3 DNA: TGTGCCAGCTCTCGTGTAGAGACC.

Ten or more counts support this clone. The CDR3 extends 3 residues past the end of the read, so its final part is completed from the germline J gene. V gene TRBV5-1 combines with J gene TRBJ2-1; 9 nucleotides match TRBD1. The CDR3 extends over 15 amino acids. J lost 7 bases, V lost 4 bases, and 9 bases had no gene match. Germline values: CDR1 SGHRS, CDR2 YFSETQ. The CDR3 loop is CASSPSRDRVNEQFF. CDR3 DNA, as far as it was read: TGCGCCAGCAGCCCTAGCCGGGACAGGGTAAATGAG.

This clone was seen at least ten times. The read comes to an end 3 residues before the CDR3 does, leaving the germline J gene to fill in the end. This chain connects TRBV6-1 to TRBJ2-5, with D tentatively TRBD1 (5 bases). Germline V lookup: CDR1 MNHNS, CDR2 SASEGT. V was clipped by 4 bases and J by 1 base, with 10 bases between them. CDR3 length: 14 amino acids. The CDR3 loop is CASSATVFQETQYF. CDR3 DNA (partial): TGTGCCAGCAGTGCGACAGTGTTCCAAGAGACC.

Remarks on this clone: The read ends 3 residues shy of where the CDR3 ends; the end is completed using the germline J gene. The chain links TRBV30 to TRBJ1-2; weak D call: TRBD1 (5 bases). In germline, CDR1 is GTSNPN, CDR2 SVGIG (reference sequence). The CDR3 contains 15 residues. CDR3 DNA, as far as it was read: TGTGCCTGGAGGCGTCCGGGACTAGCGGGAAATGAC. It encodes CAWRRPGLAGND. The whole CDR3 reads CAWRRPGLAGNDYTF.

This clone appeared many times. The read ends 3 residues shy of where the CDR3 ends; the end is completed using the germline J gene. This sequence joins TRBV6-1 and TRBJ2-3; 9 bases are shared with TRBD2. J was trimmed by 1 base and V by 6 bases; bases with no gene match: 17. Germline CDR1 reads MNHNS; CDR2 reads SASEGT. The CDR3 covers 19 residues. CDR3 in amino acids: CASREKAGGRARGTDTQYF. CDR3 DNA, as far as it was read: TGTGCCAGCAGAGAAAAGGCGGGGGGGCGGGCCCGGGGCACAGATACG.

This clone has a count of ten or more. The read terminates 3 residues ahead of where the CDR3 ends, so the germline J gene completes it. This chain links TRBV11-2 with TRBJ1-5; possibly TRBD1 for D (5 bases). Germline V CDR1 and CDR2: SGHAT, FQNNGV. This CDR3 comprises 13 residues. The CDR3 loop reads CASSSGTGNPQHF. CDR3 bases read: TGTGCCAGCAGCTCAGGAACAGGTAACCCC.

This clone was recorded at least ten times. Read sequence stops 3 residues before the CDR3 end, and the germline J gene provides the missing end. The rearrangement joins TRBV7-9 to TRBJ2-1; D is possibly TRBD2 (5 bases). This CDR3 is 15 amino acids long. V gave up 1 base and J gave up 0 bases, with 7 bases separating them. Per germline, CDR1 SEHNR and CDR2 FQNEAQ (reference sequence). Partial CDR3 DNA: TGTGCCAGCAGCTTAGGGCTAGCCTCCTACAATGAG. It yields the protein CASSLGLASYNE. The whole CDR3 sequence is CASSLGLASYNEQFF.